This T cell receptor beta chain was recovered during a study of blood T cells in healthy people across ages. Using a J-beta primer mix together with a sample-barcoded 5' primer, a second PCR was run for roughly 6 to 12 cycles. TCRdb reanalysed the 5' RACE reads using MiXCR and keeps one entry per CDR3 protein. The table shows roughly 800,000 distinct CDR3 sequences, with 20% to 30% occurring only once. V lost 3 bases to trimming and J lost 1 base; unmatched junction nucleotides: 7. CDR1 and CDR2 from the germline V gene are SGHDN and FVKESK. The CDR3 is 17 amino acids. These data were also reused for a study on T cells of mothers and their children.

The source is a boy aged 10-17 years in good health. The chain employs TRBV14 and TRBJ2-5; 11 nucleotides agree with TRBD2. The sequenced sample was blood. DNA for the CDR3: TGTGCCAGCAGCCACCCTAGCGGGGGGCGACTCCAAGAGACCCAGTACTTC. It specifies CASSHPSGGRLQETQYF.